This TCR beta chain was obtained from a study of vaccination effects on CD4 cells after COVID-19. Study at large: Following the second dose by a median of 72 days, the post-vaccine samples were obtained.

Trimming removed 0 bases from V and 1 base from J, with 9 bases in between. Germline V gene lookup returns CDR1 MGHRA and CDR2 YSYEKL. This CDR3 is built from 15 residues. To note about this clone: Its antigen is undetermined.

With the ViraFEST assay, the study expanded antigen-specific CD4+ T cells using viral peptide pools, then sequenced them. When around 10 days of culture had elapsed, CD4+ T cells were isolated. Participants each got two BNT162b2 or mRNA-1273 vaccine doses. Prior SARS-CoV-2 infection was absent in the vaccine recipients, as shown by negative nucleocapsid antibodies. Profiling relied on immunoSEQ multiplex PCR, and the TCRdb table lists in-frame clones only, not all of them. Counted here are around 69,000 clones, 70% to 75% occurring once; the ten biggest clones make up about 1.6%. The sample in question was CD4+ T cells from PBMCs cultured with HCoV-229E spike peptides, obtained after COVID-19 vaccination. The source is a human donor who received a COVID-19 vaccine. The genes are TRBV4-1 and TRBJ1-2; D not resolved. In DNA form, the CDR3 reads TGCGCCAGCAGCCAAGACAGGACGCGTAACTATGGCTACACCTTC. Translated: CASSQDRTRNYGYTF.